A selection of T cell receptor beta chains follows, all from one sample in a study of human T cells and chemical hapten exposure. TCRdb reprocessed the RACE reads with MiXCR, giving one entry per CDR3 protein. The table records 99,000 or so distinct CDR3 sequences, roughly 10% of them present only once. The specimen comprised whole blood, sampled in connection with sensitization to the hapten diphenylcyclopropenone (DPC). The receptors come from a woman aged 55-70 years with alopecia areata. Some clones in this sample may be carry-over from other donors' samples. CDR3s include the opening cysteine and the closing phenylalanine or tryptophan. A D gene is named only where the DNA matches it firmly. Size tells how often a clone was seen (once, few, many) or the class of an expanded clone, and some rows leave it out.

d_gene: TRBD2; j_gene: TRBJ2-5; v_gene: TRBV6-5; abundance: many; CDR3aa: CASSYQPSGDNLQETQYF; CDR3nt: TGTGCCAGCAGTTACCAGCCTAGCGGGGACAACCTACAAGAGACCCAGTACTTC
d_gene: NA; j_gene: TRBJ2-2; v_gene: TRBV20-1; abundance: few; CDR3aa: CSASTGGANTGELFF; CDR3nt: TGCAGTGCTTCCACGGGGGGCGCGAACACCGGGGAGCTGTTTTTT
d_gene: NA; j_gene: TRBJ1-6; v_gene: TRBV5-1; abundance: many; CDR3aa: CASSLIPAREGSPLHF; CDR3nt: TGCGCCAGCAGCTTGATACCAGCCAGGGAGGGGTCACCCCTCCACTTT
d_gene: NA; j_gene: TRBJ1-1; v_gene: TRBV27; abundance: many; CDR3aa: CASSPGPPEAFF; CDR3nt: TGTGCCAGCAGTCCGGGGCCTCCTGAAGCTTTCTTT
d_gene: TRBD2; j_gene: TRBJ2-1; v_gene: TRBV11-2; abundance: NA; CDR3aa: CASSSLAGAVNEQFF; CDR3nt: TGTGCCAGCAGTTCCTTAGCGGGGGCCGTCAATGAGCAGTTCTTC
d_gene: NA; j_gene: TRBJ1-1; v_gene: TRBV4-1; abundance: many; CDR3aa: CASSPSLGTEAFF; CDR3nt: TGCGCCAGCAGCCCCAGTTTGGGCACTGAAGCTTTCTTT
d_gene: NA; j_gene: TRBJ1-5; v_gene: TRBV30; abundance: many; CDR3aa: CAWGLNQPQHF; CDR3nt: TGTGCCTGGGGGTTGAATCAGCCCCAGCATTTT
d_gene: TRBD1; j_gene: TRBJ1-2; v_gene: TRBV18; abundance: many; CDR3aa: CASSPGDRGPYGYTF; CDR3nt: TGTGCCAGCTCACCAGGGGACAGGGGGCCCTATGGCTACACCTTC
d_gene: NA; j_gene: TRBJ2-3; v_gene: TRBV29-1; abundance: NA; CDR3aa: CSVGRGGTDTQYF; CDR3nt: TGCAGCGTTGGGAGGGGGGGCACAGATACGCAGTATTTT
d_gene: NA; j_gene: TRBJ1-3; v_gene: TRBV12-3/TRBV12-4; abundance: NA; CDR3aa: CASRRVGSGNTIYF; CDR3nt: TGTGCCAGTAGGCGGGTAGGCTCTGGAAACACCATATATTTT
d_gene: NA; j_gene: TRBJ2-5; v_gene: TRBV7-9; abundance: few; CDR3aa: CASRTGTQETQYF; CDR3nt: TGTGCCAGCAGGACCGGGACCCAAGAGACCCAGTACTTC
d_gene: TRBD1; j_gene: TRBJ1-2; v_gene: TRBV20-1; abundance: NA; CDR3aa: CSARGPGQAGYGYTF; CDR3nt: TGCAGTGCTAGAGGACCGGGACAGGCCGGCTATGGCTACACCTTC
d_gene: NA; j_gene: TRBJ1-5; v_gene: TRBV7-8; abundance: NA; CDR3aa: CASSLRDQNQPQHF; CDR3nt: TGTGCCAGCAGCTTGCGGGATCAGAATCAGCCCCAGCATTTT